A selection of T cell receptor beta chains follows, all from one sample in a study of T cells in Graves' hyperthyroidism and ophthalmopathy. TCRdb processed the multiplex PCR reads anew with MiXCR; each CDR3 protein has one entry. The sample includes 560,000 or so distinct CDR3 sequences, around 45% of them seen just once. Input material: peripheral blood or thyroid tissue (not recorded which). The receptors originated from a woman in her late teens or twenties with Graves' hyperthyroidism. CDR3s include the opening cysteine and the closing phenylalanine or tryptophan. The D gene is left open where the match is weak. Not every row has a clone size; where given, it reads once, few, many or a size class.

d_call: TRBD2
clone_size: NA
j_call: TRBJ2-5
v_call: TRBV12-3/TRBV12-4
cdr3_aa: CASTPGGAEETQYF
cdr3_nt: TGTGCCAGCACCCCCGGGGGGGCGGAGGAGACCCAGTACTTC

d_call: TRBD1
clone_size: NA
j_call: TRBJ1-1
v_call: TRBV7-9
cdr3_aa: CASLPGQGGITEAFF
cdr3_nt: TGTGCCAGCTTGCCGGGACAGGGCGGGATCACTGAAGCTTTCTTT

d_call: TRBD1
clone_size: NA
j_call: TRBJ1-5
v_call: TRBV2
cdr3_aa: CASSPRGQGAIQPQHF
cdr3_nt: TGTGCCAGCAGTCCCCGGGGACAGGGGGCAATTCAGCCCCAGCATTTT

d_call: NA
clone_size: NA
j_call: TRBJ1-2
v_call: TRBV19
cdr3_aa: CASSRVQSLYGYTF
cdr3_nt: TGTGCCAGCAGCCGGGTACAGAGCCTCTATGGCTACACCTTC

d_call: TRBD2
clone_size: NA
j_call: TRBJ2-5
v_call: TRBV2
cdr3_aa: CASSYGLTSGRQETQYF
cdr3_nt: TGTGCCAGCAGTTACGGGTTGACTAGCGGGAGGCAAGAGACCCAGTACTTC

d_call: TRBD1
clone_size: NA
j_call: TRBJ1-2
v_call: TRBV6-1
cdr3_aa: CASRQGARYGYTF
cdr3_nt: TGTGCCAGCAGACAGGGGGCCCGCTATGGCTACACCTTC

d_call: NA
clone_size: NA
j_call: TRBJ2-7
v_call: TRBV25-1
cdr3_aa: CASSQPLLATVYEQYF
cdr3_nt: TGTGCCAGCAGCCAACCTCTCCTCGCCACAGTCTACGAGCAGTACTTC

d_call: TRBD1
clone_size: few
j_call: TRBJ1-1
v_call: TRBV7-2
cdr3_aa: CASSVGTGSLDLAWGLNTEAFF
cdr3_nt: TGTGCCAGCAGCGTTGGGACAGGGTCCTTAGACCTTGCGTGGGGTTTGAACACTGAAGCTTTCTTT

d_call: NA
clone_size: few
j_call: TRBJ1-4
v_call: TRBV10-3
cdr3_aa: CAISETDNYATSEKLFF
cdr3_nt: TGTGCCATCAGCGAGACAGACAACTATGCAACTAGTGAAAAACTGTTTTTT

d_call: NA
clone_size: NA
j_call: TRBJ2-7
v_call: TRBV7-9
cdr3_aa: CASSPAPIGSTYEQYF
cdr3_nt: TGTGCCAGCAGCCCAGCCCCCATAGGGTCGACTTACGAGCAGTACTTC

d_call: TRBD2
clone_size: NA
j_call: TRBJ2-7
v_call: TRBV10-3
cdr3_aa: CAISSLAGGTYEQYF
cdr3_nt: TGTGCCATCAGTTCTCTAGCGGGAGGTACCTACGAGCAGTACTTC

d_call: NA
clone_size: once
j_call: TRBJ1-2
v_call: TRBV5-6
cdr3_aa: CASSLRRGTTF
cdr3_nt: TGTGCCAGCAGCTTGAGGCGGGGCACCACCTTC

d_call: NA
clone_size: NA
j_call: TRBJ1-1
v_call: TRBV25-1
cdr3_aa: CASSPSPVANTEAFF
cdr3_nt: TGTGCCAGCAGTCCAAGCCCAGTAGCGAACACTGAAGCTTTCTTT

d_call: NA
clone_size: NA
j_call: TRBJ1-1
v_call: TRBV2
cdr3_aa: CASSSRGQGITEAFF
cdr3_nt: TGTGCCAGCAGCTCCCGGGGGCAGGGAATCACTGAAGCTTTCTTT

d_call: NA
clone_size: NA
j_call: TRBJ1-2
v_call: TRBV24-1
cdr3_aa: CASSYSTQVYGYTF
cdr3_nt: TGTGCCAGCAGTTACTCCACGCAGGTCTATGGCTACACCTTC

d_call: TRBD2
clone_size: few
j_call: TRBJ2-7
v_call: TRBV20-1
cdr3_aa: CSAPRTSGSINEQYF
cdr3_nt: TGCAGTGCTCCGAGGACTAGCGGGAGTATCAACGAGCAGTACTTC

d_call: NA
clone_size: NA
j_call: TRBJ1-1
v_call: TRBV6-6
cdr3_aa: CASRITGNTEAFF
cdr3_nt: TGTGCCAGCAGGATCACAGGGAACACTGAAGCTTTCTTT

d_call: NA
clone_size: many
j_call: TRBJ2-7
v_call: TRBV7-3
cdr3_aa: CASRQARTYEQYF
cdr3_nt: TGTGCCAGCAGGCAGGCCCGGACCTACGAGCAGTACTTC

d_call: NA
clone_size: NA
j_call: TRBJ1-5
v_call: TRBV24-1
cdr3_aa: CATSSGGPQPQHF
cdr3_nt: TGTGCCACCAGCAGTGGGGGGCCCCAGCCCCAGCATTTT

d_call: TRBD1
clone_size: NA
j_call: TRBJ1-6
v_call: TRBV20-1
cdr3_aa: CSARGLGQANSPLHF
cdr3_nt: TGCAGTGCTAGAGGCCTCGGACAGGCTAATTCACCCCTCCACTTT

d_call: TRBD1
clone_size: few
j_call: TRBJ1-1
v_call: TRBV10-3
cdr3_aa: CASSYGTGTPEAFF
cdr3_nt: TGTGCCAGCAGTTACGGGACAGGGACGCCTGAAGCTTTCTTT

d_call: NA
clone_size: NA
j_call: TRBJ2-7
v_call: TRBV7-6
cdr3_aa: CASRPGREQYF
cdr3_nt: TGTGCCAGCAGACCCGGGCGGGAGCAGTACTTC

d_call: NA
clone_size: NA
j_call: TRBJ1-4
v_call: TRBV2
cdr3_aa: CASRKPEKLFF
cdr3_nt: TGTGCCAGCAGGAAACCTGAAAAACTGTTTTTT

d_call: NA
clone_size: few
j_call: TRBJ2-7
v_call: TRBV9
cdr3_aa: CASSLGNLEQYF
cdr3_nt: TGTGCCAGCAGCTTAGGGAATCTCGAGCAGTACTTC

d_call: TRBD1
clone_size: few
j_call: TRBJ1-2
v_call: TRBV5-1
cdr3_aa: CASRDRVDGYTF
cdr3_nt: TGCGCCAGCAGGGACAGGGTTGACGGCTACACCTTC

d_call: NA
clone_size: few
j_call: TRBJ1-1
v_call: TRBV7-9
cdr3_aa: CASSFVSNTEAFF
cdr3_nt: TGTGCCAGCAGCTTTGTCTCCAACACTGAAGCTTTCTTT

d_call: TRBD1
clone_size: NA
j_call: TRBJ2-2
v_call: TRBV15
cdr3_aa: CATSSLQGVRDTGELFF
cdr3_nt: TGTGCCACCAGCAGCCTACAGGGGGTACGGGACACCGGGGAGCTGTTTTTT

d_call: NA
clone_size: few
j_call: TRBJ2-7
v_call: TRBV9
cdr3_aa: CASSEDDREGLEQYF
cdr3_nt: TGTGCCAGCAGCGAGGACGACAGGGAGGGCCTCGAGCAGTACTTC

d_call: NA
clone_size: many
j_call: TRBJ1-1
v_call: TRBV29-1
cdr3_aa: CSVGKNTEAFF
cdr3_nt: TGCAGCGTTGGGAAAAACACTGAAGCTTTCTTT

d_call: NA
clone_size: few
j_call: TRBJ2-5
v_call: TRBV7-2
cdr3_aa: CASSLVESFQETQYF
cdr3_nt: TGTGCCAGCAGCTTAGTAGAAAGCTTCCAAGAGACCCAGTACTTC

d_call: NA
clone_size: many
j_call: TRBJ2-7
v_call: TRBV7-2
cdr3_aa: CASSSARSEQYF
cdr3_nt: TGTGCCAGCAGCTCAGCACGGAGCGAGCAGTACTTC

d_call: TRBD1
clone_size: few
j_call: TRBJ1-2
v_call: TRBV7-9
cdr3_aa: CASSHRTGGADGYTF
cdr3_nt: TGTGCCAGCAGCCACCGGACAGGGGGCGCCGATGGCTACACCTTC

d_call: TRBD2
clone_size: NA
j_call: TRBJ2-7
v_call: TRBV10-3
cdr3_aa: CATRTSAEQYF
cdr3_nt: TGTGCCACGCGGACTAGCGCCGAGCAGTACTTC

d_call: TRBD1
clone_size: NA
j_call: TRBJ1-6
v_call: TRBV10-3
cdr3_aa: CATSRTGRTPLHF
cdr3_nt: TGTGCCACCTCACGGACAGGGAGGACACCCCTCCACTTT

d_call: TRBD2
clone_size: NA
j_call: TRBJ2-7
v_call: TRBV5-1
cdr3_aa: CASSSGPGLAYEQYF
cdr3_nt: TGTGCCAGCAGCTCAGGGCCGGGACTAGCCTACGAGCAGTACTTC

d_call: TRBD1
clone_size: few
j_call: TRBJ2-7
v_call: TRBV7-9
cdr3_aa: CASSQVTGGYEQYF
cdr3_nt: TGCGCCAGCAGCCAAGTAACAGGGGGTTACGAGCAGTACTTC

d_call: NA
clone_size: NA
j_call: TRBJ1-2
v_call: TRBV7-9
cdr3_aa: CASSCQPAGGENGYTF
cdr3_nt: TGTGCCAGCAGCTGCCAACCCGCGGGAGGGGAGAATGGCTACACCTTC

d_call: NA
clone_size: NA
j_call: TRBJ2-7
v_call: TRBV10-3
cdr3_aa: CAISYGSEQYF
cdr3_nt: TGTGCCATCAGTTACGGCAGCGAGCAGTACTTC

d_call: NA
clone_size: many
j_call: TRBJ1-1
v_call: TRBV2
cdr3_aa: CASSVDRRDTEAFF
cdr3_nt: TGTGCCAGCAGCGTTGACAGGAGAGATACTGAAGCTTTCTTT

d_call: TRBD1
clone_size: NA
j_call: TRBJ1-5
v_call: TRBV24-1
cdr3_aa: CASRLGTVSNQPQHF
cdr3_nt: TGTGCCAGCAGACTAGGGACAGTAAGCAATCAGCCCCAGCATTTT

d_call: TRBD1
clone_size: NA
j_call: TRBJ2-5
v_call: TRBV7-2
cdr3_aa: CASSPPWGDRVAETQYF
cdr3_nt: TGTGCCAGCAGTCCTCCTTGGGGGGACAGGGTTGCGGAGACCCAGTACTTC

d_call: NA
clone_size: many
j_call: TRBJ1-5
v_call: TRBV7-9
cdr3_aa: CASSQVHGNQPQHF
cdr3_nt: TGTGCCAGCAGCCAGGTCCATGGCAATCAGCCCCAGCATTTT